The present entry profiles one T cell receptor beta chain with its context. The germline V gene has CDR1 SGHDN and CDR2 FVKESK. CDR3 length equals 17 residues. With 1 base removed from V and 2 bases from J, the gap between germline ends came to 12 bases. This specimen belongs to a study of T cell changes during pregnancy in multiple sclerosis. Clones were read by immunoSEQ multiplex PCR, and TCRdb kept only the in-frame ones, dropping some. The table has roughly 18,000 clones, 80% to 90% seen once. This chain connects TRBV14 to TRBJ1-6; D is possibly TRBD1 (6 bases). The TCR originated in a female donor in good health, enrolled as a control in a pregnancy study. Here the sequenced sample was CD8+ T cells from peripheral blood mononuclear cells, taken in the second trimester of pregnancy. The CDR3 protein is CASSQGATGAYNSPLHF. The CDR3 nucleotides are TGTGCCAGCAGCCAAGGAGCGACAGGCGCCTATAATTCACCCCTCCACTTT.